A single sample is the source of the 13 T cell receptor beta chains below, sequenced in a study of cytomegalovirus exposure and HLA in healthy donors. With 60 Vbeta and 13 Jbeta primers, the PCR was carried out. Measured with immunoSEQ multiplex PCR; TCRdb has only the in-frame clones, and not every one. There are 90,000 to 110,000 clones in the sample; roughly 70% occur only once, and around 8.1% lies in the top ten. The sample comprised PBMCs. These receptors were obtained from a man aged 40-55 years in good health and CMV-seronegative.

This clone was seen a few times. The chain couples TRBV4-3 to TRBJ2-4; D possibly corresponds to TRBD2 (7 bases). CDR3 length: 14 amino acids. Germline CDR1 LGHNA, CDR2 YSLEER. V lost 0 bases and J 9 bases, leaving 12 bases between the germline ends. CDR3 in DNA: TGCGCCAGCAGCCAAGACCGGGGGGCCGGCATTCAGTACTTC. This gives the protein CASSQDRGAGIQYF.

This clone showed up just a few times. The chain combines TRBV5-1 with TRBJ2-1, with 13 positions matching TRBD2. The trim removed 3 bases at V and 0 bases at J, leaving 9 bases unmatched. This CDR3 region has 19 residues. From germline, CDR1 is SGHRS and CDR2 YFSETQ. CDR3 region: CASSSEGTSGVSSYNEQFF. In nucleotides, the CDR3 is TGCGCCAGCAGCTCCGAAGGGACTAGCGGGGTGAGCTCCTACAATGAGCAGTTCTTC.

The chain is built from TRBV5-4 and TRBJ2-2; TRBD1 agrees at 8 bases. Germline lookup yields CDR1 SGHNT and CDR2 YYREEE (reference sequence). J gave up 1 base and V 4 bases, and 3 bases lay outside the gene matches. This CDR3 has 15 amino acids. This chain's CDR3 is CASSPGQGNTGELFF. CDR3 nucleotide sequence: TGTGCCAGCAGCCCAGGACAGGGGAACACCGGGGAGCTGTTTTTT.

The chain couples TRBV7-2 to TRBJ2-7; 9 bases fit TRBD1. V gave up 2 bases and J gave up 4 bases; unmatched junction bases: 3. Per the germline V gene, CDR1 is SGHTA and CDR2 is FQGNSA. The length of the CDR3 is 14 residues. This CDR3 is CASSLSGQGYEQYF. The CDR3 nucleotides read TGTGCCAGCAGCTTATCGGGACAGGGATACGAGCAGTACTTC.

The sample holds many counts of this clone. The V and J genes are TRBV4-2 and TRBJ1-4; tentatively, D is TRBD1 (5 bases). Trimming left V 3 bases short and J 8 bases short, with 16 bases between. CDR3 size: 15 residues. CDR1 and CDR2 (germline): LGHNA, YNFKEQ. In DNA form, the CDR3 reads TGTGCCAGCAGCCAGCAAGTAGGTGGGGGGGAAAAACTGTTTTTT. Its protein product is CASSQQVGGGEKLFF.

The gene calls are TRBV27 and TRBJ1-2; no clear D. The CDR3 totals 17 residues. Germline CDR1 is MNHEY and CDR2 is SMNVEV (reference sequence). Trimming left V 5 bases short and J 4 bases short, with 23 bases between. The CDR3 spells CASSPNLAGKRTYGYTF. The CDR3 region has the DNA TGTGCCAGCAGTCCCAACCTCGCGGGGAAGCGGACCTATGGCTACACCTTC.

This chain connects TRBV4-3 to TRBJ2-7; the D gene is possibly TRBD1 (5 bases). Trimming removed 0 bases at V and 3 bases at J, with 15 bases between. This CDR3 spans 16 amino acids. Germline lookup yields CDR1 LGHNA and CDR2 YSLEER. The CDR3: CASSQDLTARNYEQYF. The CDR3 DNA follows: TGCGCCAGCAGCCAAGATCTGACAGCGAGGAACTACGAGCAGTACTTC.

The chain carries TRBV25-1 and TRBJ1-6; the D is unclear. CDR1 MGHDK and CDR2 SYGVNS come from the germline V gene. CDR3 size: 15 residues. V lost 4 bases to trimming and J lost 8 bases, with 15 bases between them. The CDR3: CASSASTGGDSPLHF. CDR3 nucleotides: TGTGCCAGCAGTGCGTCGACGGGTGGTGATTCACCCCTCCACTTT.

The chain combines TRBV5-1 with TRBJ2-7; no definite D call. The V and J ends lost 3 bases and 3 bases respectively, with 4 bases between them. Germline CDR1 and CDR2: SGHRS and YFSETQ. The CDR3 is made up of 11 amino acids. The CDR3 DNA reads TGCGCCAGCAGCTCCAACTACGAGCAGTACTTC. It translates to CASSSNYEQYF.

This clone came up once. The chain recombines TRBV30 with TRBJ2-5; no clear D. The germline V and J ends were trimmed by 5 bases and 5 bases, with 12 bases remaining between them. The CDR3 spans 12 residues. Germline CDR1 reads GTSNPN; CDR2 reads SVGIG (reference sequence). The CDR3 DNA is TGTGCCTGGGGGCAGTCATCGGAGACCCAGTACTTC. As protein: CAWGQSSETQYF.

The chain recombines TRBV4-2 with TRBJ1-5; D may be TRBD1 (6 bases). Germline V lookup: CDR1 LGHNA, CDR2 YNFKEQ. The CDR3 has 16 amino acids. V gave up 1 base and J gave up 8 bases, with 18 bases separating them. For the CDR3, the DNA is TGTGCCAGCAGCCAAGGGGTAAACAGGGTTTCGGAGCCCCAGCATTTT. The encoded protein is CASSQGVNRVSEPQHF.

The V gene is TRBV4-3, the J gene TRBJ2-2, with D possibly matching TRBD2 (5 bases). Between the trimmed V and J ends, which lost 0 bases and 8 bases, there was a span of 10 bases. The CDR3 has 14 residues. Germline V gene sequence: CDR1 LGHNA, CDR2 YSLEER. CDR3 region: CASSQDRPGGELFF. CDR3 DNA: TGCGCCAGCAGCCAAGACCGGCCGGGGGGGGAGCTGTTTTTT.

This clone was seen a single time. The V gene is TRBV5-1, the J gene TRBJ2-5; D is perhaps TRBD2 (7 bases). Germline loops: CDR1 SGHRS, CDR2 YFSETQ. V was pared by 4 bases and J by 5 bases, with 18 bases between. This CDR3 comprises 15 residues. CDR3 region: CASSDVEGGGETQYF. The CDR3 DNA follows: TGCGCCAGCAGCGACGTGGAGGGGGGAGGGGAGACCCAGTACTTC.